The text below deals with one TCR beta chain. Its antigen remains unknown. This CDR3 has 17 residues. The V end lost 0 bases, the J end lost 2 bases, and 14 bases lay between the germline ends. The data derive from a study of cytomegalovirus exposure and HLA in healthy donors. Study overall: In a later analysis, it was reported that the roughly 120 validation repertoires had been produced on the same platform as the roughly 700 repertoires belonging to the first cohort.

This table comes from immunoSEQ multiplex PCR, and its TCRdb copy is limited to in-frame clones, with some not included. The sample lists roughly 140,000 clones; less than 90% were seen once. The donors were members of the validation cohort, which comprised 120 subjects and was separate from the first cohort of 600 to 850 subjects. Notes on the study in general: Subsequent analysis found a tendency for first-cohort TCR clusters to co-occur within the approximately 130 validation repertoires. Despite most TCR sequences being rare, some public TCRs occurred in many donors.

The chain employs TRBV23-1 and TRBJ1-5; D is undetermined. TRBV23-1 is marked as an open reading frame, function uncertain. The material sequenced was PBMCs. This clonotype originated in a woman under 30 in good health and CMV-seropositive. Here the CDR3 reads CASSQSEGGYCNQPQHF. The DNA of the CDR3 is TGCGCCAGCAGTCAATCCGAGGGAGGGTATTGCAATCAGCCCCAGCATTTT.